A selection of T cell receptor beta chains follows, all from one sample in a study of CD4 T cells in relation to SARS-CoV-2 and coronaviruses. The assay was immunoSEQ multiplex PCR, and TCRdb's table has in-frame clones only and misses some. This repertoire shows roughly 17,000 clones, 70% to 85% found once; its top ten account for around 28%. No cognate antigen is known for these TCRs. The sample was CD4+ T cells from PBMCs, cultured in vitro. The receptors derive from a human donor in good health. Each CDR3 is given with its conserved first and last residue. D genes are given only for firm matches. Expanded clones get a size class; other rows say once, few or many, or leave the size out.

v_gene: TRBV10-3; d_gene: NA; j_gene: TRBJ1-1; abundance: few; CDR3aa: CAISASGGSNTEAFF; CDR3nt: TGTGCCATCAGCGCTTCGGGGGGGTCGAACACTGAAGCTTTCTTT
v_gene: TRBV27; d_gene: TRBD2; j_gene: TRBJ2-1; abundance: NA; CDR3aa: CASSRTSAVSYNEQFF; CDR3nt: TGTGCCAGCAGCCGGACTAGCGCTGTCTCCTACAATGAGCAGTTCTTC
v_gene: TRBV20-1; d_gene: NA; j_gene: TRBJ2-3; abundance: NA; CDR3aa: CSASYYNTQYF; CDR3nt: TGCAGTGCTAGCTATTACAATACGCAGTATTTT
v_gene: TRBV4-2; d_gene: TRBD1; j_gene: TRBJ1-1; abundance: few; CDR3aa: CASSQLGQGGNTEAFF; CDR3nt: TGTGCCAGCAGCCAACTTGGACAGGGGGGGAACACTGAAGCTTTCTTT
v_gene: TRBV28; d_gene: NA; j_gene: TRBJ1-5; abundance: NA; CDR3aa: CASSLFGTASPQHF; CDR3nt: TGTGCCAGCAGTTTATTTGGGACCGCCTCGCCCCAGCATTTT
v_gene: TRBV3-1/TRBV3-2; d_gene: TRBD1; j_gene: TRBJ1-2; abundance: NA; CDR3aa: CASSPGGLSNYGYTF; CDR3nt: TGTGCCAGCAGTCCAGGGGGGCTCTCTAACTATGGCTACACCTTC
v_gene: TRBV5-1; d_gene: TRBD1; j_gene: TRBJ2-2; abundance: few; CDR3aa: CASSSARQGAGELFF; CDR3nt: TGCGCCAGCAGCTCAGCCAGACAGGGAGCCGGGGAGCTGTTTTTT
v_gene: TRBV6-6; d_gene: NA; j_gene: TRBJ1-1; abundance: NA; CDR3aa: CASIDRRNTEAFF; CDR3nt: TGTGCCAGCATCGACAGGAGGAACACTGAAGCTTTCTTT
v_gene: TRBV24-1; d_gene: TRBD1; j_gene: TRBJ2-5; abundance: once; CDR3aa: CATSDSDRGVGTQYF; CDR3nt: TGTGCCACCAGTGATTCGGACAGGGGTGTTGGGACCCAGTACTTC
v_gene: TRBV9; d_gene: NA; j_gene: TRBJ2-1; abundance: NA; CDR3aa: CASSVAGGGSYNEQFF; CDR3nt: TGTGCCAGCAGCGTAGCGGGTGGGGGCTCCTACAATGAGCAGTTCTTC
v_gene: TRBV30; d_gene: NA; j_gene: TRBJ2-1; abundance: NA; CDR3aa: CAWSGSEGQFF; CDR3nt: TGTGCCTGGAGTGGTTCGGAGGGCCAGTTCTTC
v_gene: TRBV4-1; d_gene: NA; j_gene: TRBJ2-3; abundance: NA; CDR3aa: CASSQDGAGADTQYF; CDR3nt: TGCGCCAGCAGCCAAGATGGCGCAGGGGCAGATACGCAGTATTTT
v_gene: TRBV6-2/TRBV6-3; d_gene: TRBD2; j_gene: TRBJ2-7; abundance: NA; CDR3aa: CASSTGLAGLYEQYF; CDR3nt: TGTGCCAGCAGTACCGGACTAGCGGGACTCTACGAGCAGTACTTC
v_gene: TRBV30; d_gene: TRBD1; j_gene: TRBJ1-1; abundance: NA; CDR3aa: CAWSVLQGPTEAFF; CDR3nt: TGTGCCTGGAGTGTACTACAGGGGCCCACTGAAGCTTTCTTT
v_gene: TRBV19; d_gene: TRBD1; j_gene: TRBJ1-5; abundance: NA; CDR3aa: CASSILQGSDSNQPQHF; CDR3nt: TGTGCCAGTAGTATATTACAGGGGTCCGATAGCAATCAGCCCCAGCATTTT
v_gene: TRBV7-3; d_gene: TRBD2; j_gene: TRBJ2-1; abundance: NA; CDR3aa: CASSLTGTSGLYNEQFF; CDR3nt: TGTGCCAGCAGCTTAACGGGGACTAGCGGCTTATACAATGAGCAGTTCTTC
v_gene: TRBV12-3/TRBV12-4; d_gene: NA; j_gene: TRBJ1-5; abundance: few; CDR3aa: CASNRFNQPQHF; CDR3nt: TGTGCCAGCAACAGGTTCAATCAGCCCCAGCATTTT
v_gene: TRBV25-1; d_gene: NA; j_gene: TRBJ2-5; abundance: NA; CDR3aa: CASSEPGGYLETQYF; CDR3nt: TGTGCCAGCAGTGAGCCTGGGGGTTACTTAGAGACCCAGTACTTC
v_gene: TRBV7-2; d_gene: TRBD2; j_gene: TRBJ2-3; abundance: NA; CDR3aa: CASSLARTGGRDTQYF; CDR3nt: TGTGCCAGCAGCTTAGCGCGGACGGGAGGGAGGGATACGCAGTATTTT
v_gene: TRBV3-1/TRBV3-2; d_gene: NA; j_gene: TRBJ1-1; abundance: NA; CDR3aa: CASSRRTVNTEAFF; CDR3nt: TGTGCCAGCAGCCGTCGGACGGTGAACACTGAAGCTTTCTTT
v_gene: TRBV27; d_gene: NA; j_gene: TRBJ2-7; abundance: NA; CDR3aa: CASSFSREDGEQYF; CDR3nt: TGTGCCAGCAGTTTTTCCAGGGAGGACGGCGAGCAGTACTTC
v_gene: TRBV25-1; d_gene: TRBD2; j_gene: TRBJ2-7; abundance: NA; CDR3aa: CASSGHSGRVGEQYF; CDR3nt: TGTGCCAGCAGTGGACATAGCGGGAGGGTTGGCGAGCAGTACTTC
v_gene: TRBV6-1; d_gene: TRBD2; j_gene: TRBJ2-5; abundance: NA; CDR3aa: CASSVLAGEGGQETQYF; CDR3nt: TGTGCCAGCAGTGTACTAGCGGGAGAGGGGGGCCAAGAGACCCAGTACTTC
v_gene: TRBV4-1; d_gene: NA; j_gene: TRBJ2-7; abundance: NA; CDR3aa: CASSQDRGLSSYEQYF; CDR3nt: TGCGCCAGCAGCCAGGATCGTGGACTTAGCTCCTACGAGCAGTACTTC
v_gene: TRBV5-6; d_gene: TRBD1; j_gene: TRBJ1-1; abundance: few; CDR3aa: CASSFGDRLNTEAFF; CDR3nt: TGTGCCAGCAGCTTCGGGGACAGGCTGAACACTGAAGCTTTCTTT
v_gene: TRBV28; d_gene: NA; j_gene: TRBJ1-5; abundance: NA; CDR3aa: CASSLGVSSNQPQHF; CDR3nt: TGTGCCAGCAGTTTAGGGGTGTCAAGCAATCAGCCCCAGCATTTT
v_gene: TRBV15; d_gene: NA; j_gene: TRBJ2-7; abundance: NA; CDR3aa: CATSRDQDYYLSYEQYF; CDR3nt: TGTGCCACCAGCAGGGACCAGGACTACTATCTCTCCTACGAGCAGTACTTC
v_gene: TRBV19; d_gene: NA; j_gene: TRBJ1-5; abundance: once; CDR3aa: CASSARAPAGNQPQHF; CDR3nt: TGTGCCAGTAGTGCCAGGGCCCCTGCGGGCAATCAGCCCCAGCATTTT
v_gene: TRBV19; d_gene: NA; j_gene: TRBJ1-1; abundance: NA; CDR3aa: CASSIPGGTEAFF; CDR3nt: TGTGCCAGTAGTATCCCCGGGGGCACTGAAGCTTTCTTT
v_gene: TRBV18; d_gene: NA; j_gene: TRBJ1-4; abundance: NA; CDR3aa: CASSPTENEKLFF; CDR3nt: TGTGCCAGCTCACCGACAGAAAATGAAAAACTGTTTTTT
v_gene: TRBV27; d_gene: NA; j_gene: TRBJ1-1; abundance: NA; CDR3aa: CASSFLLGTEAFF; CDR3nt: TGTGCCAGCAGTTTCCTCCTGGGCACTGAAGCTTTCTTT
v_gene: TRBV7-3; d_gene: NA; j_gene: TRBJ2-6; abundance: NA; CDR3aa: CASSFDTSGANVLTF; CDR3nt: TGTGCCAGCAGCTTCGATACGTCTGGGGCCAACGTCCTGACTTTC
v_gene: TRBV9; d_gene: NA; j_gene: TRBJ2-3; abundance: once; CDR3aa: CASSVINTDTQYF; CDR3nt: TGTGCCAGCAGCGTAATTAACACAGATACGCAGTATTTT
v_gene: TRBV15; d_gene: NA; j_gene: TRBJ1-2; abundance: NA; CDR3aa: CATSRDSFLDGYTF; CDR3nt: TGTGCCACCAGCAGAGATTCATTCCTGGATGGCTACACCTTC
v_gene: TRBV9; d_gene: NA; j_gene: TRBJ2-7; abundance: NA; CDR3aa: CASSVSPETGRYEQYF; CDR3nt: TGTGCCAGCAGCGTATCCCCTGAGACGGGGAGATACGAGCAGTACTTC
v_gene: TRBV5-6; d_gene: NA; j_gene: TRBJ2-2; abundance: NA; CDR3aa: CASSLVSVRYDGELFF; CDR3nt: TGTGCCAGCAGCTTGGTGTCGGTTCGGTACGACGGGGAGCTGTTTTTT
v_gene: TRBV6-5; d_gene: TRBD1; j_gene: TRBJ1-1; abundance: NA; CDR3aa: CASRRTGERTEAFF; CDR3nt: TGTGCCAGCAGAAGAACAGGGGAACGCACTGAAGCTTTCTTT
v_gene: TRBV24-1; d_gene: NA; j_gene: TRBJ2-2; abundance: NA; CDR3aa: CATSVSGELFF; CDR3nt: TGTGCCACCAGTGTCTCCGGGGAGCTGTTTTTT
v_gene: TRBV19; d_gene: NA; j_gene: TRBJ2-1; abundance: NA; CDR3aa: CASSIEVGPYNEQFF; CDR3nt: TGTGCCAGTAGTATAGAGGTCGGGCCCTACAATGAGCAGTTCTTC
v_gene: TRBV6-5; d_gene: TRBD2; j_gene: TRBJ2-1; abundance: NA; CDR3aa: CASGVETSVYNEQFF; CDR3nt: TGTGCCAGTGGAGTGGAGACTAGCGTCTACAATGAGCAGTTCTTC
v_gene: TRBV3-1/TRBV3-2; d_gene: TRBD2; j_gene: TRBJ2-7; abundance: once; CDR3aa: CASSQGTTSGRFYEQYF; CDR3nt: TGTGCCAGCAGCCAGGGGACGACTAGCGGGAGATTCTACGAGCAGTACTTC
v_gene: TRBV15; d_gene: TRBD1; j_gene: TRBJ1-1; abundance: NA; CDR3aa: CATSTGQGVTEAFF; CDR3nt: TGTGCCACCAGCACGGGACAGGGGGTTACTGAAGCTTTCTTT
v_gene: TRBV28; d_gene: NA; j_gene: TRBJ2-7; abundance: NA; CDR3aa: CASNPGLGYYEQYF; CDR3nt: TGTGCCAGCAATCCGGGCCTTGGATACTACGAGCAGTACTTC
v_gene: TRBV3-1/TRBV3-2; d_gene: NA; j_gene: TRBJ2-3; abundance: NA; CDR3aa: CASSQVGSFGTDTQYF; CDR3nt: TGTGCCAGCAGCCAAGTGGGGAGTTTCGGCACAGATACGCAGTATTTT
v_gene: TRBV28; d_gene: NA; j_gene: TRBJ1-5; abundance: NA; CDR3aa: CASSPGGGNQPQHF; CDR3nt: TGTGCCAGCAGCCCTGGGGGGGGAAATCAGCCCCAGCATTTT
v_gene: TRBV4-1; d_gene: NA; j_gene: TRBJ1-1; abundance: NA; CDR3aa: CASSQEKRVGTEAFF; CDR3nt: TGCGCCAGCAGCCAAGAAAAGCGGGTTGGAACTGAAGCTTTCTTT
v_gene: TRBV3-1/TRBV3-2; d_gene: TRBD2; j_gene: TRBJ2-1; abundance: NA; CDR3aa: CASSRGQGLAYNEQFF; CDR3nt: TGTGCCAGCAGCCGCGGTCAGGGACTAGCATATAATGAGCAGTTCTTC
v_gene: TRBV19; d_gene: NA; j_gene: TRBJ1-5; abundance: NA; CDR3aa: CASSIRGGVGGQPQHF; CDR3nt: TGTGCCAGTAGTATTAGAGGAGGGGTTGGCGGTCAGCCCCAGCATTTT
v_gene: TRBV19; d_gene: TRBD1; j_gene: TRBJ2-1; abundance: NA; CDR3aa: CASSILGQGGNEQFF; CDR3nt: TGTGCCAGTAGTATCCTTGGACAGGGGGGCAATGAGCAGTTCTTC
v_gene: TRBV5-4; d_gene: TRBD1; j_gene: TRBJ2-7; abundance: NA; CDR3aa: CASSSYRGPSGEQYF; CDR3nt: TGTGCCAGCAGTTCTTACAGGGGGCCCTCCGGGGAGCAGTACTTC
v_gene: TRBV5-5; d_gene: NA; j_gene: TRBJ2-6; abundance: NA; CDR3aa: CASSSSSGANVLTF; CDR3nt: TGTGCCAGCAGCTCGTCCTCTGGGGCCAACGTCCTGACTTTC
v_gene: TRBV5-1; d_gene: TRBD2; j_gene: TRBJ2-7; abundance: medium-sized; CDR3aa: CASSNGLAGLEQYF; CDR3nt: TGCGCCAGCAGCAACGGACTAGCGGGATTGGAGCAGTACTTC
v_gene: TRBV4-1; d_gene: TRBD1; j_gene: TRBJ2-3; abundance: NA; CDR3aa: CASSGRQGGTDTQYF; CDR3nt: TGCGCCAGCAGCGGACGACAGGGGGGCACAGATACGCAGTATTTT
v_gene: TRBV7-8; d_gene: TRBD1; j_gene: TRBJ1-5; abundance: NA; CDR3aa: CASSPRGGMGNQPQHF; CDR3nt: TGTGCCAGCAGCCCCCGAGGGGGCATGGGAAATCAGCCCCAGCATTTT
v_gene: TRBV3-1/TRBV3-2; d_gene: NA; j_gene: TRBJ1-2; abundance: few; CDR3aa: CASSQGFDGYTF; CDR3nt: TGTGCCAGCAGCCAGGGGTTCGACGGCTACACCTTC